The 10 T cell receptor beta chains presented below share a single source sample, sequenced in a study of blood T cell repertoires in COVID-19. Using immunoSEQ multiplex PCR, the repertoire was profiled, and TCRdb retains in-frame clones only, with some absent. The sample shows 45,000 to 55,000 clones, roughly 90% of them seen only once. The sequenced sample was peripheral blood. The receptors were gathered from a human donor in a cohort sampled during active COVID-19.

This chain connects TRBV15 to TRBJ2-1, with 8 positions matching TRBD1. CDR3 length: 16 residues. Looked up from germline, CDR1 is LNHNV and CDR2 is YYDKDF (reference sequence). The J segment lost 5 bases and the V segment lost 0 bases, leaving 6 bases of the junction unmatched. In nucleotides, the CDR3 is TGTGCCACCAGCAGAGATTGGACAGGGTGGGACAATGAGCAGTTCTTC. It translates to CATSRDWTGWDNEQFF.

This clone occurred a few times. This chain connects TRBV7-9 to TRBJ2-2; D gene unclear. The CDR3 consists of 14 residues. Trimming removed 5 bases at V and 0 bases at J, with 7 bases between. CDR1 SEHNR and CDR2 FQNEAQ come from the germline V gene (reference sequence). The chain's CDR3 is CASSSRTNTGELFF. In nucleotides, the CDR3 is TGTGCCAGCAGCAGCCGTACGAACACCGGGGAGCTGTTTTTT.

This chain uses TRBV5-1 with TRBJ2-3; D perhaps matches TRBD2 (5 bases). CDR1 is SGHRS and CDR2 is YFSETQ in the germline V gene. There are 16 residues in the CDR3. Trimming removed 3 bases from V and 1 base from J, with 15 bases in between. The CDR3 region has the DNA TGCGCCAGCAGCTCCTGGACTGCCCGGGGCACAGATACGCAGTATTTT. Translated: CASSSWTARGTDTQYF. Supplemented by reference TRBV5-1 and TRBJ2-3, the full variable domain reads KAGVTQTPRYLIKTRGQQVTLSCSPISGHRSVSWYQQTPGQGLQFLFEYFSETQRNKGNFPGRFSGRQFSNSRSEMNVSTLELGDSALYLCASSSWTARGTDTQYFGPGTRLTVL.

The rearrangement uses TRBV4-3 and TRBJ1-4, with TRBD1 matching 9 bases. Looked up from germline, CDR1 is LGHNA and CDR2 is YSLEER. This CDR3 comprises 15 residues. Unmatched junction bases numbered 4, after V lost 0 bases and J lost 8 bases. CDR3 amino acids: CASSQDRTGDEKLFF. The CDR3 coding sequence is TGCGCCAGCAGCCAAGACCGGACAGGGGACGAAAAACTGTTTTTT.

The chain joins TRBV7-2 to TRBJ1-2; 7 positions agree with TRBD1. J lost 4 bases, V lost 7 bases, and 9 bases had no gene match. From germline, CDR1 is SGHTA and CDR2 FQGNSA. This CDR3 contains 14 residues. CDR3 loop: CASTQRDRVYGYTF. As DNA, the CDR3 is TGTGCCAGCACCCAACGGGACAGAGTCTATGGCTACACCTTC.

This clone has just a few counts. The CDR3 loop reads CASSSTVNSGNTIYF. In nucleotides, the CDR3 is TGTGCCAGCAGCTCAACAGTAAACTCTGGAAACACCATATATTTT. This chain uses TRBV5-7 with TRBJ1-3; D is undetermined. TRBV5-7 is placed among ORFs of uncertain function. Trimming took off 3 bases at V and 0 bases at J, with 10 bases between the two ends. This CDR3 region has 15 residues.

V usage is TRBV7-2 and J usage is TRBJ2-7, with TRBD2 matching over 10 bases. V gave up 5 bases and J gave up 7 bases; unmatched junction bases: 11. The germline CDR1 and CDR2 sequences are SGHTA and FQGNSA. This CDR3 is built from 15 residues. The DNA of the CDR3 is TGTGCCAGCAGCGCCTATTCTAGCGGGAGACGGGAGCAGTACTTC. It codes for CASSAYSSGRREQYF. The entire variable domain, with the rest obtained from reference TRBV7-2 and TRBJ2-7, is as follows: GAGVSQSPSNKVTEKGKDVELRCDPISGHTALYWYRQSLGQGLEFLIYFQGNSAPDKSGLPSDRFSAERTGGSVSTLTIQRTQQEDSAVYLCASSAYSSGRREQYFGPGTRLTVT.

V usage is TRBV15 and J usage is TRBJ1-5; D call uncertain. This CDR3 spans 14 amino acids. Germline loops: CDR1 LNHNV, CDR2 YYDKDF (reference sequence). Trimming removed 3 bases at V and 1 base at J, with 7 bases between. CDR3 region: CATSRGESNQPQHF. The DNA of the CDR3 is TGTGCCACCAGCAGGGGCGAGAGCAATCAGCCCCAGCATTTT.

This rearrangement joins TRBV6-5 to TRBJ2-2, with a possible D match to TRBD2 (5 bases). The germline gives CDR1 MNHEY, CDR2 SVGAGI. The CDR3 contains 14 residues. V was cut by 9 bases and J by 1 base, with 12 bases left in between. The chain's CDR3 is CASLGLMNTGELFF. The CDR3 coding sequence is TGTGCCAGTCTAGGACTGATGAACACCGGGGAGCTGTTTTTT.

The chain is built from TRBV7-2 and TRBJ1-1; the match to TRBD1 covers 8 bases. V lost 4 bases, J lost 4 bases, and 5 bases stayed unmatched. The CDR3 contains 14 residues. In germline, CDR1 is SGHTA, CDR2 FQGNSA. The chain's CDR3 is CASSSSGGGTEAFF. The CDR3 DNA follows: TGTGCCAGCAGCTCATCAGGGGGCGGCACTGAAGCTTTCTTT.